The present entry profiles one TCR beta chain with its context. The record originates from a study of blood T cell repertoires in COVID-19. The overall study: From T cells, B-cell-depleted T cells, or PBMCs came the material, which was cDNA or gDNA.

Data came from immunoSEQ multiplex PCR; TCRdb stores just in-frame clones and leaves some out. The sample lists 100,000 to 150,000 clones; approximately 81% were seen once. The length of the CDR3 is 16 residues. V lost 3 bases and J lost 3; bases outside the gene matches: 7. The germline gives CDR1 SEHNR, CDR2 FQNEAQ (reference sequence). The chain is built from TRBV7-9 and TRBJ2-2; 7 bases are shared with TRBD2. The sequence derives from a man older than 75 with COVID-19, enrolled during active disease. Material for sequencing was peripheral blood. The CDR3 sequence is CASSFLGTTYTGELFF. CDR3 DNA: TGTGCCAGCAGCTTTCTCGGGACTACGTACACCGGGGAGCTGTTTTTT. Full variable domain (remainder filled in from reference TRBV7-9 and TRBJ2-2): DTGVSQNPRHKITKRGQNVTFRCDPISEHNRLYWYRQTLGQGPEFLTYFQNEAQLEKSRLLSDRFSAERPKGSFSTLEIQRTEQGDSAMYLCASSFLGTTYTGELFFGEGSRLTVL.